These 2 T cell receptor beta chains share one sample of origin, sequenced in a study of T cells in Graves' hyperthyroidism and ophthalmopathy. The investigators amplified TCR beta CDR3 regions from RNA transcripts. The primer set for the first-round RT-PCR of the TCR CDR3 was HTBI. TCRdb processed the multiplex PCR reads anew with MiXCR; each CDR3 protein has one entry. This table has around 520,000 distinct CDR3 sequences, approximately 15% appearing once. Source material: blood. All receptors come from a woman in her forties with Graves' hyperthyroidism.

This clonotype was seen ten or more times. V usage is TRBV10-3 and J usage is TRBJ2-7; possible D gene TRBD1, 6 bases. Germline loops: CDR1 ENHRY, CDR2 SYGVKD. Trimming cost V 11 bases and J 5 bases, with 13 bases left between them. The length of the CDR3 is 11 residues. CDR3 loop: CAFQAGDEQYF. For the CDR3, the DNA is TGTGCCTTCCAGGCAGGGGACGAGCAGTACTTC.

The chain carries TRBV13 and TRBJ2-2, with D unclear. V gave up 5 bases and J gave up 8 bases, with 15 bases separating them. This CDR3 comprises 14 residues. Germline V gene lookup returns CDR1 PRHDT and CDR2 FYEKMQ (reference sequence). The CDR3 DNA reads TGTGCCAGCAGCCACTATAGCCTTGAGGGGGAGCTGTTTTTT. It yields the protein CASSHYSLEGELFF.